The rows below give T cell receptor beta chains drawn from one sample of a study of shared clonotypes between healthy human individuals. TCRdb's table, derived via immunoSEQ multiplex PCR, lists solely in-frame clones and lacks some. Of hundreds of thousands of clones listed, around 80% are singletons. The specimen was PBMCs. The source of these receptors is a woman aged 40 to 55 in good health. Some clones in this sample may be carry-over from other donors' samples. The CDR3 runs from the conserved cysteine through the conserved F or W. Fields, in order: J gene, D gene, V gene, clone size, CDR3 DNA, CDR3 protein. A D gene is named only where the DNA matches it firmly. Some rows have no size entry. The others give once, few or many, or a class for an expanded clone.

J: TRBJ1-4; D: .; V: TRBV11-2; size: .; DNA: TGTGCCAGCAGCTTTACAGGGAAGGAAAAACTGTTTTTT; CDR3: CASSFTGKEKLFF
J: TRBJ2-1; D: TRBD2; V: TRBV2; size: .; DNA: TGTGCCAGCAGTCGAGGACTAGCGGGGGGGCGAGAGCAGTTCTTC; CDR3: CASSRGLAGGREQFF
J: TRBJ2-1; D: .; V: TRBV2; size: .; DNA: TGTGCCAGCAGTTTTGGTGGGAGGGAGCAGTTCTTC; CDR3: CASSFGGREQFF
J: TRBJ1-1; D: .; V: TRBV18; size: .; DNA: TGTGCCAGCACCCCAGGGGCAGAACTTGAAGCTTTCTTT; CDR3: CASTPGAELEAFF
J: TRBJ2-7; D: .; V: TRBV6-1; size: few; DNA: TGTGCCATCGGTGGCTACGAGCAGTACTTC; CDR3: CAIGGYEQYF
J: TRBJ2-1; D: .; V: TRBV4-1; size: many; DNA: TGCGCCAGCAGCCAAGAAGGGGGACACAGGAGGATACAGTTCTTC; CDR3: CASSQEGGHRRIQFF
J: TRBJ1-5; D: .; V: TRBV19; size: .; DNA: TGTGCCAGTAGCCCCGGTGGGGAGGTGGACCAGCCCCAGCATTTT; CDR3: CASSPGGEVDQPQHF
J: TRBJ2-2; D: .; V: TRBV4-1; size: .; DNA: TGCGCCAGCAGCCAAGTACTCCCCCTTGGGGGGCTGAACACCGGGGAGCTGTTTTTT; CDR3: CASSQVLPLGGLNTGELFF
J: TRBJ2-2; D: .; V: TRBV28; size: .; DNA: TGTGCCAGCAGACCCCAACCCACAGGGTCCACCGGGGAGCTGTTTTTT; CDR3: CASRPQPTGSTGELFF
J: TRBJ1-1; D: .; V: TRBV7-8; size: few; DNA: TGTGCCAGCAGCTTAGCATCGACCGCCTCCCCGAACACTGAAGCTTTCTTT; CDR3: CASSLASTASPNTEAFF
J: TRBJ1-5; D: TRBD1; V: TRBV6-1; size: .; DNA: TGTGCCAGCACTACAGTGGACAGGCAGCCCCAGCATTTT; CDR3: CASTTVDRQPQHF
J: TRBJ2-2; D: .; V: TRBV6-6; size: many; DNA: TGTGCCAGCAGTTACTCCAGAAACACCGGGGAGCTGTTTTTT; CDR3: CASSYSRNTGELFF
J: TRBJ2-2; D: .; V: TRBV7-2; size: few; DNA: TGTGCCAGCAGCTTAGCCCCACTAGCGAACACCGGGGAGCTGTTTTTT; CDR3: CASSLAPLANTGELFF
J: TRBJ2-7; D: .; V: TRBV5-5; size: .; DNA: TGTGCCAGCAGCGACTCCGGGACCTCTTACGAGCAGTACTTC; CDR3: CASSDSGTSYEQYF
J: TRBJ2-3; D: TRBD2; V: TRBV7-6; size: few; DNA: TGTGCCAGCAGGCTGACTAGCGGGAGCACAGATACGCAGTATTTT; CDR3: CASRLTSGSTDTQYF
J: TRBJ2-7; D: .; V: TRBV7-9; size: .; DNA: TGTGCCAGTGCCGGGACAACGAAAAACTACGAGCAGTACTTC; CDR3: CASAGTTKNYEQYF
J: TRBJ1-3; D: TRBD1; V: TRBV28; size: .; DNA: TGTGCCAGCAGCGTCAGGGGGGGTTACACCATATATTTT; CDR3: CASSVRGGYTIYF
J: TRBJ2-7; D: TRBD2; V: TRBV7-9; size: .; DNA: TGTGCCAGCAGCTTAGACCCCGGGACTAGCGGGAGGGCGGGTTACGAGCAGTACTTC; CDR3: CASSLDPGTSGRAGYEQYF
J: TRBJ2-5; D: TRBD2; V: TRBV30; size: once; DNA: TGTGCCTGGAGTCCAAGCGGGAGGGCCTCCGAGACCCAGTACTTC; CDR3: CAWSPSGRASETQYF
J: TRBJ2-5; D: .; V: TRBV6-1; size: many; DNA: TGTGCCAGCAGTGAACGGGGACTGGGGGGGACCCAGTACTTC; CDR3: CASSERGLGGTQYF
J: TRBJ2-7; D: .; V: TRBV28; size: .; DNA: TGTGCCAGCAGTTTATGGCGGGACGAGCAGTACTTC; CDR3: CASSLWRDEQYF
J: TRBJ1-5; D: .; V: TRBV5-5; size: .; DNA: TGTGCCAGCAGCTTGGGAGGTGGCAATCAGCCCCAGCATTTT; CDR3: CASSLGGGNQPQHF
J: TRBJ2-5; D: TRBD1; V: TRBV11-2; size: .; DNA: TGTGCCAGCAGCCCCAAGACAGGGGGCGTGGAAGAGACCCAGTACTTC; CDR3: CASSPKTGGVEETQYF
J: TRBJ1-5; D: .; V: TRBV9; size: .; DNA: TGTGCCAGCAGCGCAGGGGTAGGCGCGCCCCAGCATTTT; CDR3: CASSAGVGAPQHF
J: TRBJ2-7; D: TRBD2; V: TRBV7-2; size: .; DNA: TGTGCCAGCAGCTTAGGGGTTAGCGGGAGTGGCGAGCAGTACTTC; CDR3: CASSLGVSGSGEQYF
J: TRBJ2-7; D: .; V: TRBV19; size: few; DNA: TGTGCCAGTAGTAGGGGATCCACCTACGAGCAGTACTTC; CDR3: CASSRGSTYEQYF
J: TRBJ1-3; D: .; V: TRBV9; size: many; DNA: TGTGCCAGCAGCGTCGACATGGGAAACACCATATATTTT; CDR3: CASSVDMGNTIYF
J: TRBJ2-1; D: TRBD2; V: TRBV19; size: .; DNA: TGTGCCAGTAGTATAGCGGCGGGGGGCGATGAGCAGTTCTTC; CDR3: CASSIAAGGDEQFF
J: TRBJ1-6; D: TRBD1; V: TRBV28; size: .; DNA: TGTGCCAGCAGCTCCTCCGGGACAGGGTATTCACCCCTCCACTTT; CDR3: CASSSSGTGYSPLHF
J: TRBJ2-1; D: TRBD2; V: TRBV5-6; size: few; DNA: TGTGCCAGCAGTTTAGGTAGCGGGAGTCGGTTCTTC; CDR3: CASSLGSGSRFF
J: TRBJ1-3; D: TRBD1; V: TRBV7-2; size: .; DNA: TGTGCCAGCAGCTTAGTTGGACAGGGGGGAGGAAACACCATATATTTT; CDR3: CASSLVGQGGGNTIYF
J: TRBJ2-5; D: .; V: TRBV21-1; size: once; DNA: TGTGCCAGCAGCAAGAGGGACAGGGGGCAGGAGACCCAGTACTTC; CDR3: CASSKRDRGQETQYF
J: TRBJ2-7; D: TRBD2; V: TRBV30; size: .; DNA: TGTGCCTGGAGTGGACTAGCGGGAAGACGGGGCTCCTACGAGCAGTACTTC; CDR3: CAWSGLAGRRGSYEQYF
J: TRBJ2-2; D: .; V: TRBV9; size: .; DNA: TGTGCCAGCAGCGTAGGGACGAATCCTATCACCGCGAACACCGGGGAGCTGTTTTTT; CDR3: CASSVGTNPITANTGELFF
J: TRBJ2-7; D: TRBD2; V: TRBV18; size: .; DNA: TGTGCCAGCTCACCCCCCGGGACTAGCGGCTACGAGCAGTACTTC; CDR3: CASSPPGTSGYEQYF
J: TRBJ2-1; D: TRBD1; V: TRBV5-1; size: .; DNA: TGCGCCAGCAGCGAAAGGACAGGGGTGAATGAGCAGTTCTTC; CDR3: CASSERTGVNEQFF
J: TRBJ2-1; D: .; V: TRBV19; size: .; DNA: TGTGCCAGTAGTATCCGGGGGTCGGGCAATGAGCAGTTCTTC; CDR3: CASSIRGSGNEQFF
J: TRBJ2-7; D: .; V: TRBV28; size: .; DNA: TGTGCCAGCAACTCAGGAACTGGCTACGAGCAGTACTTC; CDR3: CASNSGTGYEQYF
J: TRBJ2-7; D: .; V: TRBV15; size: .; DNA: TGTGCCACCAGCAGGCAGGTACAGGGAGCTGAGCAGTACTTC; CDR3: CATSRQVQGAEQYF
J: TRBJ2-7; D: TRBD2; V: TRBV27; size: .; DNA: TGTACCAGCAGTGGGACTAGCGGGAACTACGAGCAGTACTTC; CDR3: CTSSGTSGNYEQYF
J: TRBJ2-2; D: TRBD2; V: TRBV7-9; size: .; DNA: TGTGCCAGCAGCACTGGGGGAGGGCGAGGCACCGGGGAGCTGTTTTTT; CDR3: CASSTGGGRGTGELFF
J: TRBJ2-1; D: TRBD2; V: TRBV13; size: .; DNA: TGTGCCAGCAGCTTCGTACTAGCGGGAGAGGATGAGCAGTTCTTC; CDR3: CASSFVLAGEDEQFF
J: TRBJ2-7; D: TRBD2; V: TRBV7-6; size: .; DNA: TGTGCCAGCAGCCGGACTAGCGGGAGCTCGTCCTACGAGCAGTACTTC; CDR3: CASSRTSGSSSYEQYF
J: TRBJ1-2; D: TRBD1; V: TRBV5-1; size: .; DNA: TGCGCCAGCAGCCTATCGACAGGGACGAACTATGGCTACACCTTC; CDR3: CASSLSTGTNYGYTF